The subject of this entry is one T cell receptor (beta chain). Its antigen is still unknown. Libraries were prepared by immunoSEQ multiplex PCR; TCRdb keeps only in-frame clonotypes and omits some of them. The profile shows 75,000 to 95,000 clones, under 90% of them singletons. The data stem from a study of OX40 agonist ivuxolimab in advanced cancers. The CDR3 runs 18 residues. From germline, CDR1 is SGHDN and CDR2 FVKESK. V gave up 4 bases and J gave up 2 bases, with 22 bases separating them. Points from the study as a whole: Clones of CD4+ and CD8+ blood T cells grew by week 6 at doses of 0.1 to 3.0 mg/kg. Some patients without response likewise showed low normalized clonal expansion.

Material: CD4+ or CD8+ T cells sorted from blood, obtained in a trial of the OX40 agonist ivuxolimab. The chain carries TRBV14 and TRBJ2-3; D might be TRBD1 (5 bases). The TCR comes from an adult with an advanced solid tumor such as melanoma, head and neck, liver or kidney cancer. The CDR3 protein is CASSPELGQGPNTDTQYF. For the CDR3, the DNA is TGTGCCAGCAGCCCGGAACTGGGCCAGGGTCCCAACACAGATACGCAGTATTTT.